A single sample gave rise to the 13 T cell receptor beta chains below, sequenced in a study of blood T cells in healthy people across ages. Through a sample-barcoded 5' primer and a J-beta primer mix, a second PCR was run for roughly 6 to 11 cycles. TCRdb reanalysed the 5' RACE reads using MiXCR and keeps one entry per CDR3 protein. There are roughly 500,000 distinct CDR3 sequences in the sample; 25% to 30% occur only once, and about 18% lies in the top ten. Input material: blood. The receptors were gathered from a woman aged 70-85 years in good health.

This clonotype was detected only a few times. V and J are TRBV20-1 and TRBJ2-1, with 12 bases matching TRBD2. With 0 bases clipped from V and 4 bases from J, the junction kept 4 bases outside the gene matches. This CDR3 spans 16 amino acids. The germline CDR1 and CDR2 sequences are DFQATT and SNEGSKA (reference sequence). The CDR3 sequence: CSARDPLAGGYNEQFF. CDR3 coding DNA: TGCAGTGCTAGAGATCCTCTAGCGGGGGGGTACAATGAGCAGTTCTTC.

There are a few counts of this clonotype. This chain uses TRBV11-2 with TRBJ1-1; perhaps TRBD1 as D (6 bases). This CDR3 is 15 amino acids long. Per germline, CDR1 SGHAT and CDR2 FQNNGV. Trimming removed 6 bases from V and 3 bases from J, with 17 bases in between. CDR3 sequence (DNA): TGTGCCAGCAGAAAACCCGGAAGGGGGGACACTGAAGCTTTCTTT. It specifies CASRKPGRGDTEAFF.

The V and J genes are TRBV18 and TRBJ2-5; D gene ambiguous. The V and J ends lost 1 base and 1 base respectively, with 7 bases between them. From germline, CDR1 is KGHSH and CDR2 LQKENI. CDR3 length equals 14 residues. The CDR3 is CASSPRVIQETQYF. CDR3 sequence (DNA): TGTGCCAGCTCACCACGGGTCATCCAAGAGACCCAGTACTTC.

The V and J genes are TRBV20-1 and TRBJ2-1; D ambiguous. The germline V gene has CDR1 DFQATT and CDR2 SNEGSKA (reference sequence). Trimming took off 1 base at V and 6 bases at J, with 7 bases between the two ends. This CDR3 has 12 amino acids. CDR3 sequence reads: CSARGDSNEQFF. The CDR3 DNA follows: TGCAGTGCTAGAGGTGACTCCAATGAGCAGTTCTTC.

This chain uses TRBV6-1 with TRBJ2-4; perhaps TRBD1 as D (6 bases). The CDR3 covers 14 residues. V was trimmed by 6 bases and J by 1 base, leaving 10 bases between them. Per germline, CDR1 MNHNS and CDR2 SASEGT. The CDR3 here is CASSEDSAKNIQYF. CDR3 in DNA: TGTGCCAGCAGCGAGGACAGCGCCAAAAACATTCAGTACTTC.

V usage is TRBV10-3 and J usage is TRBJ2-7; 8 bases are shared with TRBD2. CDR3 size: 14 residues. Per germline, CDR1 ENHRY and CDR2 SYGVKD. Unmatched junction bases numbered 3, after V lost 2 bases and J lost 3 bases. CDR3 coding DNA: TGTGCCATCAGTGAGCGGGGGGGAGTCTACGAGCAGTACTTC. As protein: CAISERGGVYEQYF.

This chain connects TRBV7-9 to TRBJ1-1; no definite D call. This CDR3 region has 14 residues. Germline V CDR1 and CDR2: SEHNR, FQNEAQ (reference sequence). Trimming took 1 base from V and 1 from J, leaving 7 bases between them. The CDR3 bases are TGTGCCAGCAGCTTAGAAGGACCGAACACTGAAGCTTTCTTT. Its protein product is CASSLEGPNTEAFF.

CDR3 sequence: CASSSQTSGGAKSYEQYF. CDR3 coding DNA: TGTGCCAGCTCATCCCAGACTAGCGGGGGGGCAAAGTCCTACGAGCAGTACTTC. V usage is TRBV18 and J usage is TRBJ2-7; 14 bases align to TRBD2. CDR1 is KGHSH and CDR2 is LQKENI in the germline V gene. The CDR3 is made up of 18 amino acids. Trimming cost V 5 bases and J 1 base; bases outside gene matches: 10.

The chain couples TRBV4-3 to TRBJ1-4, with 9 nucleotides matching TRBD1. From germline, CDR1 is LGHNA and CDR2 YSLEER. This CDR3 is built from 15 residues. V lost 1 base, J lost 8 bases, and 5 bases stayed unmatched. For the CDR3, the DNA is TGCGCCAGCAGCCAAGCCGGGACAGGGCAAGAAAAACTGTTTTTT. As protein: CASSQAGTGQEKLFF.

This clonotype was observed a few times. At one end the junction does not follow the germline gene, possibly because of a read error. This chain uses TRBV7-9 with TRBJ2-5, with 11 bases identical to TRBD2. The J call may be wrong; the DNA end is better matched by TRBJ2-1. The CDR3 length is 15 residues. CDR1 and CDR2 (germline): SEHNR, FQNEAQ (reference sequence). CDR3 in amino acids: CASSIAGGPYNEQFF. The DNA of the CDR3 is TGTGCCAGCAGCATAGCGGGGGGGCCCTACAATGAGCAGTTCTTC.

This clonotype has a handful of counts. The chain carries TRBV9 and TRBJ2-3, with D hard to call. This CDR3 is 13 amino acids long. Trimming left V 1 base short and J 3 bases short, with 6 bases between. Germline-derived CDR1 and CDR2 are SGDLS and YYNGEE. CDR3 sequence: CASSVMDTDTQYF. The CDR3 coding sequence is TGTGCCAGCAGCGTAATGGATACAGATACGCAGTATTTT.

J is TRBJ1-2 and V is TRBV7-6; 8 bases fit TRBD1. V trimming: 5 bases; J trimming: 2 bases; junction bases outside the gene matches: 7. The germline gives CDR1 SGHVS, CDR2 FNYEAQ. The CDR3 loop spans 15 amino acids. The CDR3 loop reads CASSRLDRANYGYTF. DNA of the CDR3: TGTGCCAGCAGCCGGTTGGACAGGGCGAACTATGGCTACACCTTC.

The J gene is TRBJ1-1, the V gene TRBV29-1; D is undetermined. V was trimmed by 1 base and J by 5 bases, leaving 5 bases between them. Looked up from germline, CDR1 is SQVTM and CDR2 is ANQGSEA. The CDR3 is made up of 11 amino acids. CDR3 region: CSVEVLTEAFF. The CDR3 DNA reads TGCAGCGTTGAAGTCCTTACTGAAGCTTTCTTT.